This TCR beta chain was identified during a study of T cells in Graves' hyperthyroidism and ophthalmopathy. This clonotype has ten or more counts. Amplification targeted TCR beta CDR3 regions from RNA transcripts. When the TCR CDR3 underwent first-round RT-PCR, the HTBI primer set was used. Via MiXCR, TCRdb re-called the multiplex PCR reads, giving one row per CDR3 protein. The sample yields about 560,000 distinct CDR3 sequences, less than 15% seen once. PBMCs were derived from roughly 9.6 ml fresh peripheral blood. CDR1 and CDR2 (germline): MDHEN, SYDVKM. The V end lost 5 bases, the J end lost 3 bases, and 17 bases lay between the germline ends. The CDR3 runs to 15 residues.

This TCR derives from a woman aged 40 to 50 with Graves' hyperthyroidism. The V call is TRBV28, the J call TRBJ2-7; D is possibly TRBD2 (7 bases). The specimen sequenced was blood. This chain's CDR3 is CASSAPGGRYYEQYF. DNA of the CDR3: TGTGCCAGCAGTGCGCCCGGGGGGCGGTACTACGAGCAGTACTTC.